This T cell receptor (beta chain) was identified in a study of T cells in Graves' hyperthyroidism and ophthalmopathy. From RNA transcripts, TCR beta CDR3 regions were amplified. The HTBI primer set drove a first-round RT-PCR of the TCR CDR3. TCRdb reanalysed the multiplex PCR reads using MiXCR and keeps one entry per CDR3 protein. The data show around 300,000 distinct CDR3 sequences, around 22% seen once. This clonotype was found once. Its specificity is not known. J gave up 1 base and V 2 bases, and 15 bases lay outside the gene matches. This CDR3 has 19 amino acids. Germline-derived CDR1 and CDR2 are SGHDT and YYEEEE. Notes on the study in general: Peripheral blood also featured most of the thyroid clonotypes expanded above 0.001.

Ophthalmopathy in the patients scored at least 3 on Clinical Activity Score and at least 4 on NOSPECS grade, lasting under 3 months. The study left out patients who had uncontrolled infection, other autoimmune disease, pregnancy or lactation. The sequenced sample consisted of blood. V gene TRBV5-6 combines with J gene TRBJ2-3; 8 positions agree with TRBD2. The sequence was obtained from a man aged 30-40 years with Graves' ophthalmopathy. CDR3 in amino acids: CASSFMAGGPGYGTDTQYF. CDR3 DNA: TGTGCCAGCAGCTTCATGGCGGGAGGACCTGGGTATGGCACAGATACGCAGTATTTT.